This T cell receptor (beta chain) was found in a study of blood T cell repertoires in COVID-19. TCRdb keeps only in-frame clones here, not all; method: immunoSEQ multiplex PCR. This table holds 40,000 to 45,000 clones, about nine tenths found once. This clone turned up a few times. This CDR3 region has 15 residues. Germline V gene sequence: CDR1 MNHEY, CDR2 SVGAGI. V was clipped by 4 bases and J by 6 bases; unmatched bases: 7. This TCR was sampled from a man aged 55 to 70 with active COVID-19. The rearrangement joins TRBV6-5 to TRBJ2-7; 12 bases map to TRBD2. Specimen: peripheral blood. CDR3 sequence reads: CASSSTASGRGEQYF. CDR3 coding DNA: TGTGCCAGCAGTTCAACCGCTAGCGGGAGGGGCGAGCAGTACTTC.